These 29 T cell receptor beta chains originate from one sample sequenced in a study of cytotoxic CD8 clonotypes in ibrutinib-treated CLL. Sequenced by immunoSEQ multiplex PCR; TCRdb stores in-frame clones only, minus some. This sample has 65,000 to 80,000 clones, with less than 90% found just once. Source: PBMCs, taken after 24 months of ibrutinib treatment. The receptors originated from a human donor with chronic lymphocytic leukemia.

This sequence joins TRBV5-1 and TRBJ2-7; 10 bases are a match to TRBD1. The CDR3 runs to 14 residues. The trim removed 0 bases at V and 6 bases at J, leaving 3 bases unmatched. The germline V gene has CDR1 SGHRS and CDR2 YFSETQ. DNA for the CDR3: TGCGCCAGCAGCTTGGGACAGGGGGCCTTCGAGCAGTACTTC. The encoded protein is CASSLGQGAFEQYF.

The chain is built from TRBV5-1 and TRBJ2-1, with TRBD2 matching 9 bases. Trimming took 0 bases from V and 4 from J; bases not matched to a gene: 8. The CDR3 is 17 residues long. CDR1 SGHRS and CDR2 YFSETQ come from the germline V gene. DNA of the CDR3: TGCGCCAGCAGCTTGGTTGGCGGGAGGGCCGGTTACAATGAGCAGTTCTTC. Translated, it gives CASSLVGGRAGYNEQFF.

J is TRBJ2-7 and V is TRBV28; 15 bases match TRBD2. V shed 6 bases, J shed 6 bases, and the junction held 9 bases outside the gene matches. Germline CDR1 MDHEN, CDR2 SYDVKM. The CDR3 spans 16 residues. The CDR3 protein is CASRRGLAGGMVEQYF. For the CDR3, the DNA is TGTGCCAGCAGAAGGGGACTAGCGGGAGGAATGGTCGAGCAGTACTTC.

J is TRBJ1-3 and V is TRBV21-1. TRBV21-1 constitutes a pseudogene. The CDR3 runs 17 residues. The CDR3 reads CASSSGGRERPGNTIYF. Here the CDR3 DNA reads TGTGCCAGCAGCTCCGGGGGCAGGGAGAGGCCCGGAAACACCATATATTTT.

The chain is built from TRBV7-3 and TRBJ2-2; TRBD2 matches 15 bases. The ends lost 5 bases at V and 6 bases at J; junction bases unmatched: 10. Germline V gives CDR1 SGHTA, CDR2 FQGTGA. There are 18 residues in the CDR3. The CDR3 bases are TGTGCCAGCAGCCCACTGGGACTAGCGGGAGGATCGGCCGGGGAGCTGTTTTTT. It translates to CASSPLGLAGGSAGELFF. Variable domain in full (rest from reference TRBV7-3 and TRBJ2-2): GAGVSQTPSNKVTEKGKYVELRCDPISGHTALYWYRQSLGQGPEFLIYFQGTGAADDSGLPNDRFFAVRPEGSVSTLKIQRTERGDSAVYLCASSPLGLAGGSAGELFFGEGSRLTVL.

The chain links TRBV28 to TRBJ2-3; no reliable D call. In germline, CDR1 is MDHEN, CDR2 SYDVKM. This CDR3 has 13 amino acids. The V end was cut by 4 bases, the J end by 11 bases, with 16 bases between. The CDR3 sequence: CASSSTRFVGQYF. Here the CDR3 DNA reads TGTGCCAGCAGTTCCACCAGGTTCGTCGGGCAGTATTTT.

The chain joins TRBV11-2 to TRBJ1-5; D may be TRBD1 (5 bases). V was shortened by 0 bases and J by 9 bases, with 15 bases between the two germline ends. CDR3 length: 15 residues. In germline, CDR1 is SGHAT, CDR2 FQNNGV. This chain's CDR3 is CASSLDAFPGGPQHF. Here the CDR3 DNA reads TGTGCCAGCAGCTTAGATGCCTTTCCCGGGGGGCCCCAGCATTTT.

In the case of this clone: This CDR3 is also generated by other DNA sequences in the sample. The gene calls are TRBV5-1 and TRBJ2-7; D gene ambiguous. The CDR3 consists of 11 residues. The V end lost 5 bases, the J end lost 3 bases, and 6 bases lay between the germline ends. Germline V gives CDR1 SGHRS, CDR2 YFSETQ. DNA of the CDR3: TGCGCCAGCAGTCTGGGCTACGAGCAGTACTTC. Translating it yields CASSLGYEQYF.

The chain employs TRBV19 and TRBJ2-2, with 10 bases fitting TRBD2. CDR1 is LNHDA, CDR2 SQIVND, per germline (reference sequence). The CDR3 sequence is 16 residues long. V was pared by 0 bases and J by 6 bases, with 4 bases of the junction left unmatched. The CDR3 coding sequence is TGTGCCAGTAGTATAGATGGAGCGGGAGGGCCCGGGGAGCTGTTTTTT. Amino acid sequence: CASSIDGAGGPGELFF.

CDR3 region: CASSRQANEKLFF. In DNA, the CDR3 is TGCGCCAGCAGCAGACAGGCTAATGAAAAACTGTTTTTT. V usage is TRBV4-3 and J usage is TRBJ1-4; tentatively, D is TRBD1 (6 bases). With 5 bases removed from V and 3 bases from J, the gap between germline ends came to 7 bases. The CDR3 is made up of 13 amino acids. Per germline, CDR1 LGHNA and CDR2 YSLEER.

The genes are TRBV27 and TRBJ2-1, with 7 bases matching TRBD2. Germline trimming cut 0 bases from V and 9 bases from J; bases unmatched to any gene: 8. The length of the CDR3 is 15 residues. CDR1 is MNHEY, CDR2 SMNVEV, per germline (reference sequence). CDR3 region: CASSLSYLSGGEQFF. The DNA for the CDR3 is TGTGCCAGCAGTTTATCGTACCTCTCGGGGGGTGAGCAGTTCTTC.

V is TRBV18 and J is TRBJ1-2; no clear D. The CDR3 runs to 14 residues. V was cut by 3 bases and J by 6 bases, with 14 bases left in between. CDR1 is KGHSH, CDR2 LQKENI, per germline. The CDR3 DNA reads as TGTGCCAGCTCACCTTCAAGCGGAGGGAATGGCTACACCTTC. It yields the protein CASSPSSGGNGYTF.

The chain recombines TRBV7-3 with TRBJ2-2; TRBD1 matches 7 bases. Per the germline V gene, CDR1 is SGHTA and CDR2 is FQGTGA. CDR3 length: 14 residues. J gave up 1 base and V 5 bases, and 1 base lay outside the gene matches. The CDR3 coding sequence is TGTGCCAGCAGCAGGGGGCGGAACACCGGGGAGCTGTTTTTT. Residues: CASSRGRNTGELFF.

J is TRBJ2-3 and V is TRBV6-6; 8 positions match TRBD1. With 6 bases clipped from V and 6 bases from J, the junction kept 5 bases outside the gene matches. CDR1 and CDR2 from the germline V gene are MNHNY and SVGAGI (reference sequence). The CDR3 loop spans 13 amino acids. CDR3 in DNA: TGTGCCAGCAGAACCCAGGGGGCTGATACGCAGTATTTT. Amino acids: CASRTQGADTQYF.

This chain links TRBV15 with TRBJ2-5, with D hard to call. The CDR3 contains 14 residues. The germline CDR1 and CDR2 sequences are LNHNV and YYDKDF (reference sequence). With 1 base removed from V and 5 bases from J, the gap between germline ends came to 11 bases. Here the CDR3 reads CATSRVGTAETQYF. The CDR3 nucleotides are TGTGCCACCAGCAGAGTGGGTACTGCGGAGACCCAGTACTTC.

The V gene is TRBV28, the J gene TRBJ1-1; D perhaps matches TRBD1 (5 bases). V lost 4 bases to trimming and J lost 1 base, with 16 bases between them. This CDR3 comprises 16 residues. Germline V lookup: CDR1 MDHEN, CDR2 SYDVKM. The DNA for the CDR3 is TGTGCCAGCAGTTCGCCCCTCGGCAGGGAGAACACTGAAGCTTTCTTT. Amino acid sequence: CASSSPLGRENTEAFF.

This clone was seen a handful of times. The chain recombines TRBV30 with TRBJ2-3; TRBD2 matches at 9 bases. The V segment lost 3 bases and the J segment 5 bases; nucleotides outside the gene matches: 9. Germline V gives CDR1 GTSNPN, CDR2 SVGIG (reference sequence). The CDR3 has 15 amino acids. The CDR3 region has the DNA TGTGCCTGGAGGGGCGGCGGGAGGGCCGTAGATACGCAGTATTTT. It specifies CAWRGGGRAVDTQYF.

This rearrangement joins TRBV7-6 to TRBJ2-5; D assignment may be TRBD1 or TRBD2 (5 bases each). Germline CDR1 is SGHVS and CDR2 is FNYEAQ. This CDR3 has 12 residues. Trimming took 5 bases from V and 4 from J, leaving 8 bases between them. The CDR3 nucleotides are TGTGCCAGCAGCCCGGGACGAGAGACCCAGTACTTC. The encoded protein is CASSPGRETQYF.

The V gene is TRBV7-2, the J gene TRBJ2-6; 12 bases fit TRBD2. From germline, CDR1 is SGHTA and CDR2 FQGNSA. This CDR3 contains 18 residues. The J segment lost 1 base and the V segment lost 4 bases, leaving 5 bases of the junction unmatched. The DNA for the CDR3 is TGTGCCAGCAGCTGGAAGACTAGCGGGAGATCTGGGGCCAACGTCCTGACTTTC. This gives the protein CASSWKTSGRSGANVLTF.

The chain carries TRBV18 and TRBJ2-7, with 8 bases matching TRBD2. The CDR3 spans 14 residues. V lost 2 bases, J lost 2 bases, and 2 bases stayed unmatched. The germline V gene has CDR1 KGHSH and CDR2 LQKENI. As DNA, the CDR3 is TGTGCCAGCTCACCAGGGCGGGGGGCCTACGAGCAGTACTTC. It specifies CASSPGRGAYEQYF.

The rearrangement links TRBV19 to TRBJ2-2; 9 bases map to TRBD2. The germline V gene encodes CDR1 LNHDA and CDR2 SQIVND (reference sequence). V gave up 9 bases and J gave up 3 bases; unmatched junction bases: 5. The CDR3 consists of 14 residues. CDR3 DNA: TGTGCCAGCGTAGCGGGAGTGTACACCGGGGAGCTGTTTTTT. Its translation is CASVAGVYTGELFF.

The chain couples TRBV28 to TRBJ2-3, with D perhaps matching TRBD2 (5 bases). The ends were cut back, 6 bases at V and 5 bases at J, with 18 bases in the middle. This CDR3 contains 15 residues. CDR1 is MDHEN and CDR2 is SYDVKM in the germline V gene. Here the CDR3 DNA reads TGTGCCAGCAGCAAAGGACTCCTGGCTGGAGATACGCAGTATTTT. This encodes CASSKGLLAGDTQYF.

The chain joins TRBV13 to TRBJ2-7; 8 bases line up with TRBD1. The CDR3 consists of 13 residues. Germline-derived CDR1 and CDR2 are PRHDT and FYEKMQ (reference sequence). V dropped 5 bases and J dropped 6; count of bases not matched to a gene: 6. CDR3 sequence reads: CASSPRTGPEQYF. CDR3 DNA: TGTGCCAGCAGCCCCCGGACAGGGCCCGAGCAGTACTTC.

J is TRBJ1-1 and V is TRBV2; D gene unclear. The CDR3 runs to 14 residues. V was pared by 10 bases and J by 3 bases, with 18 bases between. Germline values: CDR1 SNHLY, CDR2 FYNNEI. CDR3 DNA sequence: TGTGCCACCCTTCTTCGTCGGGGAGACACTGAAGCTTTCTTT. Protein: CATLLRRGDTEAFF. Supplemented by reference TRBV2 and TRBJ1-1, the full variable domain reads EPEVTQTPSHQVTQMGQEVILRCVPISNHLYFYWYRQILGQKVEFLVSFYNNEISEKSEIFDDQFSVERPDGSNFTLKIRSTKLEDSAMYFCATLLRRGDTEAFFGQGTRLTVV.

V usage is TRBV25-1 and J usage is TRBJ1-1; 8 bases map to TRBD1. The CDR3 loop spans 14 amino acids. With V trimmed by 6 bases and J by 1 base, 4 bases remained unmatched. The germline CDR1 and CDR2 sequences are MGHDK and SYGVNS. The CDR3 here is CASRRQGWNTEAFF. DNA of the CDR3: TGTGCCAGCAGGAGACAGGGGTGGAACACTGAAGCTTTCTTT. Full variable domain (outside the CDR3, taken from reference TRBV25-1 and TRBJ1-1): EADIYQTPRYLVIGTGKKITLECSQTMGHDKMYWYQQDPGMELHLIHYSYGVNSTEKGDLSSESTVSRIRTEHFPLTLESARPSHTSQYLCASRRQGWNTEAFFGQGTRLTVV.

This chain joins TRBV7-9 and TRBJ2-7; unclear D gene. V was pared by 6 bases and J by 0 bases, with 9 bases between. Looked up from germline, CDR1 is SEHNR and CDR2 is FQNEAQ (reference sequence). This CDR3 contains 13 residues. The DNA of the CDR3 is TGTGCCAGCAGTAAATCTTACTCCTACGAGCAGTACTTC. This translates into CASSKSYSYEQYF.

The genes are TRBV19 and TRBJ2-2; the D gene is possibly TRBD2 (6 bases). CDR3 length: 18 amino acids. The V and J ends lost 8 bases and 1 base respectively, with 23 bases between them. Germline values: CDR1 LNHDA, CDR2 SQIVND (reference sequence). The CDR3 region has the DNA TGTGCCAGTTCCAGGAGCGGGCATTCCGTCGTGAACACCGGGGAGCTGTTTTTT. Its protein is CASSRSGHSVVNTGELFF.

This chain links TRBV30 with TRBJ2-7, with 11 bases lining up with TRBD2. The V gene end was trimmed by 2 bases and the J gene end by 5 bases; junction bases not matched to a gene: 2. From germline, CDR1 is GTSNPN and CDR2 SVGIG (reference sequence). The CDR3 extends over 13 amino acids. The DNA for the CDR3 is TGTGCCTGGAGTTCGACTAGCGGGAACGAGCAGTACTTC. It encodes CAWSSTSGNEQYF.

This chain uses TRBV6-1 with TRBJ2-5, with 8 bases lining up with TRBD2. Germline V gene sequence: CDR1 MNHNS, CDR2 SASEGT. The CDR3 contains 15 residues. The J segment lost 5 bases and the V segment lost 3 bases, leaving 8 bases of the junction unmatched. This chain's CDR3 is CASSEPAGTRETQYF. DNA of the CDR3: TGTGCCAGCAGTGAGCCCGCCGGGACTAGGGAGACCCAGTACTTC.